One and the same sample provided the 10 T cell receptor beta chains below, sequenced in a study of T cells after yellow fever vaccination. One entry per CDR3 protein, called by TCRdb with MiXCR from the 5' RACE reads. The data show 400,000 or so distinct CDR3 sequences, around 20% seen once. The input for sequencing was PBMCs, taken before the yellow fever booster vaccination. The source is a man aged 18 to 35 who received the YFV17D yellow fever vaccine.

The chain has TRBV27 and TRBJ2-1; a possible D gene is TRBD1 (6 bases). CDR1 MNHEY and CDR2 SMNVEV come from the germline V gene (reference sequence). The CDR3 sequence is 14 residues long. V lost 3 bases, J lost 4 bases, and 10 bases lay in between. The CDR3 spells CASSFQDRYNEQFF. For the CDR3, the DNA is TGTGCCAGCAGTTTCCAGGACAGATACAATGAGCAGTTCTTC.

This clonotype was counted between two and nine times. The chain joins TRBV18 to TRBJ1-1, with D perhaps TRBD1 (6 bases). Between the trimmed V and J ends, which lost 1 base and 1 base, there was a span of 13 bases. CDR1 is KGHSH and CDR2 is LQKENI in the germline V gene. The CDR3 has 16 residues. The CDR3 coding sequence is TGTGCCAGCTCACCACTCGCGGGACACACGAACACTGAAGCTTTCTTT. Encoded protein: CASSPLAGHTNTEAFF.

CDR3 amino acids: CASTSQDPNEQYF. DNA of the CDR3: TGCGCCAGCACCTCGCAGGATCCGAACGAGCAGTACTTC. This chain connects TRBV10-2 to TRBJ2-7; D not resolved. The V gene lost 7 bases and the J gene lost 5 bases, with 15 bases spanning the gap. This CDR3 is built from 13 residues. Germline V gene data show CDR1 as WSHSY and CDR2 as SAAADI.

This chain links TRBV6-5 with TRBJ2-5; 8 bases match TRBD2. The J call may be in error: the DNA end matches TRBJ2-1 better. Germline V gene data show CDR1 as MNHEY and CDR2 as SVGAGI. This CDR3 contains 14 residues. The CDR3 spells CASSAGGGQETQFF. CDR3 sequence (DNA): TGTGCCAGCAGCGCGGGGGGTGGGCAAGAGACCCAGTTCTTC.

This chain links TRBV12-3 or TRBV12-4 with TRBJ2-2, with D possibly TRBD2 on 6 matching bases. The CDR3 has 14 amino acids. The V end was cut by 5 bases, the J end by 4 bases, with 11 bases between. Here the CDR3 DNA reads TGTGCCAGCAGTCTACAGACTAGCACCGGGGAGCTGTTTTTT. Encoded protein: CASSLQTSTGELFF.

The chain has TRBV5-6 and TRBJ2-4; D unclear. Germline lookup yields CDR1 SGHDT and CDR2 YYEEEE. V dropped 1 base and J dropped 0 bases, with 11 bases sitting between them. This CDR3 is 16 amino acids long. CDR3 residues: CASSLMETLAKNIQYF. DNA of the CDR3: TGTGCCAGCAGCTTGATGGAAACTCTAGCCAAAAACATTCAGTACTTC.

The V and J genes are TRBV12-5 and TRBJ2-7, with 7 nucleotides matching TRBD1. In germline, CDR1 is LGHNT, CDR2 FRNRAP. V lost 2 bases, J lost 2 bases, and 3 bases stayed unmatched. CDR3 length: 14 amino acids. CDR3 nucleotide sequence: TGTGCTAGTGGTTTGCCCGGGACAGCCTACGAGCAGTACTTC. Its translation: CASGLPGTAYEQYF.

This chain connects TRBV5-1 to TRBJ1-2; no clear D gene. V was cut by 3 bases and J by 1 base, with 16 bases left in between. This CDR3 is built from 16 residues. Germline assignment: CDR1 SGHRS and CDR2 YFSETQ. CDR3 amino acids: CASSSLEGGGNYGYTF. The CDR3 nucleotides are TGCGCCAGCAGCTCGCTCGAGGGCGGTGGTAACTATGGCTACACCTTC.

This clonotype was counted a few times. V is TRBV29-1 and J is TRBJ2-7; D uncertain. This CDR3 comprises 11 residues. CDR1 is SQVTM, CDR2 ANQGSEA, per germline. Trimming left V 6 bases short and J 9 bases short, with 15 bases between. The CDR3 region has the DNA TGCAGCGTGCAGGCCACGTCGGGGCAGTACTTC. Its translation: CSVQATSGQYF.

This clonotype was observed a few times. The chain recombines TRBV5-1 with TRBJ2-5; D uncertain. Between the trimmed V and J ends, which lost 4 bases and 2 bases, there was a span of 12 bases. The CDR3 totals 14 residues. Looked up from germline, CDR1 is SGHRS and CDR2 is YFSETQ. Here the CDR3 reads CASSQMATQETQYF. CDR3 DNA sequence: TGCGCCAGCAGCCAAATGGCTACACAAGAGACCCAGTACTTC.